Each of the 11 T cell receptor beta chains below was sequenced from the same sample in a study of cytomegalovirus exposure and HLA in healthy donors. Use of 60 Vbeta and 13 Jbeta primers characterized the PCR. Generated by immunoSEQ multiplex PCR, the TCRdb table keeps only in-frame clones and is missing some. The data show roughly 120,000 clones, with approximately 80% seen just once and 1.9% held by the top ten. Sequencing used PBMCs. The receptors derive from a man aged 45-60 years in good health and CMV-seronegative.

CDR3 amino acids: CASSLGSRGASTDTQYF. The DNA of the CDR3 is TGTGCCAGCAGCTTAGGGTCGCGGGGGGCCAGCACAGATACGCAGTATTTT. The chain carries TRBV13 and TRBJ2-3; TRBD2 agrees at 8 bases. Germline V lookup: CDR1 PRHDT, CDR2 FYEKMQ (reference sequence). CDR3 length equals 17 residues. Trimming at V came to 0 bases and at J to 0 bases, leaving 5 bases not matched to a gene.

This clone was recorded a few times. The chain recombines TRBV10-3 with TRBJ1-2; no clear D gene. The germline V and J ends were trimmed by 4 bases and 5 bases, with 8 bases remaining between them. This CDR3 comprises 12 residues. Germline CDR1 reads ENHRY; CDR2 reads SYGVKD. The CDR3 loop is CAISGSGYGYTF. In nucleotides, the CDR3 is TGTGCCATCAGTGGTTCAGGTTATGGCTACACCTTC.

The CDR3 is CASRHRGRDTEAFF. The CDR3 DNA reads TGTGCCAGCAGACACAGGGGGCGGGACACTGAAGCTTTCTTT. V and J are TRBV6-5 and TRBJ1-1, with TRBD1 identical over 9 bases. Unmatched junction bases numbered 5, after V lost 6 bases and J lost 3 bases. Germline CDR1 MNHEY, CDR2 SVGAGI. The CDR3 is 14 amino acids.

The chain combines TRBV5-4 with TRBJ1-1; 9 bases fit TRBD1. The V gene end was trimmed by 3 bases and the J gene end by 5 bases; junction bases not matched to a gene: 11. Per germline, CDR1 SGHNT and CDR2 YYREEE (reference sequence). The CDR3 runs 16 residues. CDR3 sequence reads: CASSWGQGGGETEAFF. The CDR3 DNA reads as TGTGCCAGCAGCTGGGGACAGGGTGGAGGAGAGACTGAAGCTTTCTTT.

The chain couples TRBV18 to TRBJ1-5, with a tentative D call TRBD1 (5 bases). The CDR3 spans 15 residues. Germline-derived CDR1 and CDR2 are KGHSH and LQKENI. Deletions cut 3 bases from V and 6 bases from J, with 15 bases between. The CDR3 loop is CASSPSTPGGQPQHF. The CDR3 DNA sequence: TGTGCCAGCTCACCTTCTACCCCGGGGGGTCAGCCCCAGCATTTT.

The V gene is TRBV7-7, the J gene TRBJ2-3; 7 positions agree with TRBD2. CDR3 length: 13 amino acids. Germline V gene lookup returns CDR1 SSHAT and CDR2 FNYEAQ (reference sequence). Trimming took 4 bases from V and 6 from J; bases not matched to a gene: 4. The CDR3 DNA follows: TGTGCCAGCAGCTACTCGCGGGGGGATACGCAGTATTTT. This encodes CASSYSRGDTQYF. Full variable domain (missing parts from reference TRBV7-7 and TRBJ2-3): GAGVSQSPRYKVTKRGQDVTLRCDPISSHATLYWYQQALGQGPEFLTYFNYEAQPDKSGLPSDRFSAERPEGSISTLTIQRTEQRDSAMYRCASSYSRGDTQYFGPGTRLTVL.

The chain recombines TRBV28 with TRBJ2-4; D perhaps matches TRBD1 (6 bases). The germline V gene has CDR1 MDHEN and CDR2 SYDVKM. V gave up 6 bases and J gave up 4 bases, with 13 bases separating them. This CDR3 contains 14 residues. The CDR3 DNA reads as TGTGCCAGCAGGGGGCAAGGACAGAAAAACATTCAGTACTTC. This gives the protein CASRGQGQKNIQYF.

This clone was found a few times. The J gene is TRBJ1-2, the V gene TRBV9; the D is unclear. Per the germline V gene, CDR1 is SGDLS and CDR2 is YYNGEE. Trimming took 4 bases from V and 8 from J, leaving 21 bases between them. This CDR3 is built from 15 residues. The CDR3 sequence: CASSPSQRVSYGYTF. Written as DNA, the CDR3 is TGTGCCAGCAGCCCCTCCCAGAGGGTAAGCTACGGCTACACCTTC.

The CDR3 is CASSLGQGGGETQYF. Written as DNA, the CDR3 is TGTGCCAGCAGCTTAGGGCAGGGGGGAGGAGAGACCCAGTACTTC. The chain employs TRBV7-6 and TRBJ2-5; TRBD1 is a possible D gene (7 bases). The length of the CDR3 is 15 residues. The V end was cut by 1 base, the J end by 4 bases, with 13 bases between. Germline V gene lookup returns CDR1 SGHVS and CDR2 FNYEAQ.

A word on this clone: The junction shows a germline mismatch at one end, possibly a read error. The CDR3 coding sequence is TGTTCCAGCAGCTTAGAGGCCTGGACTAGCGGGGGTTACTACGAGCAGTACTTC. Amino acid sequence: CSSSLEAWTSGGYYEQYF. The gene calls are TRBV7-3 and TRBJ2-7, with 13 nucleotides matching TRBD2. The CDR3 runs 18 residues. Germline CDR1 and CDR2: SGHTA and FQGTGA.

This chain connects TRBV2 to TRBJ2-5; 9 bases align to TRBD2. The V gene's germline CDR1 is SNHLY and CDR2 FYNNEI. V dropped 4 bases and J dropped 2; count of bases not matched to a gene: 11. The CDR3 loop spans 17 amino acids. DNA of the CDR3: TGTGCCAGCAGTGTGTGGCGGGGGGGAAAAAATCAAGAGACCCAGTACTTC. It yields the protein CASSVWRGGKNQETQYF.